In its sample, the clone carrying this TCR beta chain was seen a few times. The germline V gene encodes CDR1 MNHNS and CDR2 SASEGT. This CDR3 contains 15 residues. The junction had 9 bases not matched to a gene; V was cut back by 4 bases and J by 8 bases. The data derive from a study of patients and donors after allogeneic stem cell transplantation. MiXCR, applied by TCRdb to the RT-PCR reads, yields one record per CDR3 protein. The table includes 2,700 or so distinct CDR3 sequences, under 20% detected once. The gene calls are TRBV6-1 and TRBJ1-2; 11 nucleotides match TRBD1. This TCR came from a human donor who was either an allogeneic HSCT recipient or a stem cell or donor lymphocyte infusion donor (not recorded which). It is not recorded whose cells these are; they may come from a transplant donor. Sequenced material: blood, either unsorted or a sorted T cell fraction (not recorded which). The CDR3 here is CASSGRDRGTEGYTF. The CDR3 DNA reads as TGTGCCAGCAGTGGCCGGGACAGGGGGACAGAAGGCTACACCTTC.